The 21 T cell receptor beta chains reported below all come from one sample, sequenced in a study of response to subunit inactivated influenza vaccine. TCRdb re-called the RT-PCR reads with MiXCR, one entry per CDR3 protein. The profile shows hundreds of thousands of distinct CDR3 sequences, 15% to 19% of them singletons. The sequencing used PBMCs from blood, collected 11 to 12 days after vaccination. Every receptor here comes from a man in his forties or fifties who received an inactivated influenza vaccine.

The chain combines TRBV29-1 with TRBJ2-2, with 8 bases that match TRBD2. Unmatched junction bases numbered 7, after V lost 5 bases and J lost 5 bases. The CDR3 sequence is 14 residues long. Per germline, CDR1 SQVTM and CDR2 ANQGSEA. CDR3 in amino acids: CSVILAVKTGELFF. The CDR3 DNA reads TGCAGCGTTATACTAGCGGTAAAAACCGGGGAGCTGTTTTTT.

The genes are TRBV12-1 and TRBJ2-7; the table gives TRBD2 as D, unverified against the DNA. TRBV12-1 is classified as a pseudogene. The CDR3 runs 15 residues. The CDR3 sequence is CASSFDPGPSYEQYF. The CDR3, as DNA: TGTGCCAGCAGCTTTGACCCAGGGCCGTCCTACGAGCAGTACTTC.

This clonotype came up a few times. The genes are TRBV3-1 and TRBJ2-1, with 7 bases matching TRBD1. Trimming at V came to 1 base and at J to 5 bases, leaving 11 bases not matched to a gene. This CDR3 region has 17 residues. CDR1 and CDR2 from the germline V gene are LGHDT and YNNKEL (reference sequence). CDR3 DNA sequence: TGTGCCAGCAGCCAAGGGGCCGGCAGGGGGATTCACAATGAGCAGTTCTTC. It yields the protein CASSQGAGRGIHNEQFF.

The sample holds many counts of this clonotype. The V and J genes are TRBV3-1 and TRBJ2-3; D is perhaps TRBD2 (5 bases). The CDR3 is 19 amino acids. The V and J ends lost 0 bases and 3 bases respectively, with 22 bases between them. Looked up from germline, CDR1 is LGHDT and CDR2 is YNNKEL (reference sequence). The CDR3 DNA is TGTGCCAGCAGCCAAGAATGGCGGGTGCCCCTCACGCAGACAGATACGCAGTATTTT. Protein sequence: CASSQEWRVPLTQTDTQYF.

The chain has TRBV6-5 and TRBJ2-3; D gene unclear. V was trimmed by 3 bases and J by 0 bases, leaving 7 bases between them. This CDR3 contains 14 residues. The germline gives CDR1 MNHEY, CDR2 SVGAGI. CDR3 sequence: CASSYMGSTDTQYF. In DNA, the CDR3 is TGTGCCAGCAGTTATATGGGGAGCACAGATACGCAGTATTTT.

This clonotype was seen only a few times. The gene calls are TRBV20-1 and TRBJ2-1, with 11 bases that match TRBD2. CDR1 and CDR2 (germline): DFQATT, SNEGSKA (reference sequence). V shed 7 bases and J 7 bases; nucleotides not matched to a gene: 6. This CDR3 contains 13 residues. DNA for the CDR3: TGCAGTGTATCTAGCGGGGGGCTAAATGAGCAGTTCTTC. It yields the protein CSVSSGGLNEQFF.

CDR3 protein: CSARDAAGGRSYNEQFF. The CDR3 region has the DNA TGCAGTGCTAGAGATGCGGCGGGAGGGCGTTCCTACAATGAGCAGTTCTTC. The rearrangement uses TRBV20-1 and TRBJ2-1, with 9 bases lining up with TRBD2. The V gene's germline CDR1 is DFQATT and CDR2 SNEGSKA (reference sequence). The V gene end was trimmed by 0 bases and the J gene end by 1 base; junction bases not matched to a gene: 7. This CDR3 spans 17 amino acids.

The chain combines TRBV6-1 with TRBJ2-3; tentatively, D is TRBD2 (5 bases). The CDR3 length is 14 residues. Germline CDR1 is MNHNS and CDR2 is SASEGT. The ends were cut back, 8 bases at V and 1 base at J, with 13 bases in the middle. CDR3 protein: CASQSAAGTDTQYF. The DNA for the CDR3 is TGTGCCAGCCAGTCAGCGGCAGGCACAGATACGCAGTATTTT.

V and J are TRBV4-3 and TRBJ2-7; no reliable D call. Trimming cost V 0 bases and J 2 bases, with 11 bases left between them. CDR3 size: 15 residues. The germline V gene encodes CDR1 LGHNA and CDR2 YSLEER. CDR3 DNA: TGCGCCAGCAGCCAAGAGAAGGCCTCCCCCTACGAGCAGTACTTC. Amino acid sequence: CASSQEKASPYEQYF.

This clonotype was detected ten times or more. The chain links TRBV29-1 to TRBJ2-1; 11 bases are a match to TRBD1. Per the germline V gene, CDR1 is SQVTM and CDR2 is ANQGSEA. The J segment lost 8 bases and the V segment lost 7 bases, leaving 10 bases of the junction unmatched. The CDR3 spans 14 residues. This CDR3 reads CSDFLGQGAYEQFF. The CDR3 DNA follows: TGCAGCGATTTCCTTGGACAGGGGGCCTATGAGCAGTTCTTC.

V gene TRBV2 combines with J gene TRBJ2-7, with 11 bases lining up with TRBD1. The CDR3 is made up of 15 amino acids. In germline, CDR1 is SNHLY, CDR2 FYNNEI. V gave up 6 bases and J gave up 2 bases; unmatched junction bases: 6. The CDR3 region has the DNA TGTGCCAGCAGGAAAGGACAGGGGGCTACCTACGAGCAGTACTTC. Translating gives CASRKGQGATYEQYF.

This clonotype was counted a few times. The chain recombines TRBV6-6 with TRBJ2-7; D remains unclear. V was cut by 5 bases and J by 2 bases, with 10 bases left in between. Germline assignment: CDR1 MNHNY and CDR2 SVGAGI (reference sequence). The CDR3 runs to 13 residues. CDR3 nucleotide sequence: TGTGCCAGCAGTCCACAGTCTCCCTACGAGCAGTACTTC. Its protein is CASSPQSPYEQYF.

V and J are TRBV10-3 and TRBJ2-2; 8 bases align to TRBD2. Germline loops: CDR1 ENHRY, CDR2 SYGVKD. The trim removed 10 bases at V and 1 base at J, leaving 14 bases unmatched. This CDR3 spans 17 amino acids. CDR3 sequence (DNA): TGTGCCACGATTGAGGGTAGCGGGGTGGTGAACACCGGGGAGCTGTTTTTT. It encodes CATIEGSGVVNTGELFF.

J is TRBJ1-6 and V is TRBV20-1; no firm D call. The CDR3 runs to 16 residues. The germline CDR1 and CDR2 sequences are DFQATT and SNEGSKA (reference sequence). V dropped 3 bases and J dropped 0 bases, with 12 bases sitting between them. The CDR3 DNA is TGCAGTGCTAGCGGACTGGAGAGCTCCTATAATTCACCCCTCCACTTT. It is translated as CSASGLESSYNSPLHF.

The chain links TRBV2 to TRBJ2-6; 8 nucleotides agree with TRBD1. The germline V gene encodes CDR1 SNHLY and CDR2 FYNNEI. The ends lost 8 bases at V and 0 bases at J; junction bases unmatched: 9. The CDR3 extends over 17 amino acids. As DNA, the CDR3 is TGTGCCAGCTTATGGACAGGGAGACCCTCTGGGGCCAACGTCCTGACTTTC. It is translated as CASLWTGRPSGANVLTF.

The rearrangement uses TRBV10-3 and TRBJ2-7, with 8 bases fitting TRBD2. CDR1 is ENHRY, CDR2 SYGVKD, per germline. The V segment lost 3 bases and the J segment 0 bases; nucleotides outside the gene matches: 4. CDR3 length: 15 amino acids. CDR3 in amino acids: CAISDPGTSSYEQYF. For the CDR3, the DNA is TGTGCCATCAGTGACCCCGGGACTAGCTCCTACGAGCAGTACTTC.

This clonotype was seen repeatedly, ten times or more. This sequence joins TRBV7-9 and TRBJ1-2; no definite D call. V dropped 6 bases and J dropped 4 bases, with 18 bases sitting between them. The CDR3 is 15 residues long. Looked up from germline, CDR1 is SEHNR and CDR2 is FQNEAQ (reference sequence). DNA for the CDR3: TGTGCCAGCAGTCCTTCGGGGTCCATCGGCTATGGCTACACCTTC. This codes for CASSPSGSIGYGYTF.

Only a few counts were recorded for this clonotype. The chain employs TRBV4-2 and TRBJ2-3; 7 nucleotides agree with TRBD2. Unmatched junction bases numbered 8, after V lost 4 bases and J lost 4 bases. The germline V gene encodes CDR1 LGHNA and CDR2 YNFKEQ. There are 15 residues in the CDR3. CDR3 DNA sequence: TGTGCCAGCAGCCTCAGCGGGGCCGGGGCAGATACGCAGTATTTT. It is translated as CASSLSGAGADTQYF.

This clonotype was found a few times. This sequence joins TRBV12-3 or TRBV12-4 and TRBJ1-2; D is perhaps TRBD1 (6 bases). Trimming cost V 3 bases and J 8 bases, with 10 bases left between them. The CDR3 spans 12 residues. The chain's CDR3 is CASSFGGRGYTF. In nucleotides, the CDR3 is TGTGCCAGCAGTTTTGGGGGCCGCGGCTACACCTTC.

This sequence joins TRBV20-1 and TRBJ2-1; the match to TRBD2 covers 10 bases. V gave up 1 base and J gave up 3 bases; unmatched junction bases: 6. Per germline, CDR1 DFQATT and CDR2 SNEGSKA (reference sequence). CDR3 length: 16 residues. CDR3 residues: CSARGGGLAVYNEQFF. The DNA of the CDR3 is TGCAGTGCTAGAGGGGGCGGACTAGCGGTCTACAATGAGCAGTTCTTC.

This clonotype was observed a few times. The gene calls are TRBV5-1 and TRBJ1-1, with D unresolved. With 1 base removed from V and 1 base from J, the gap between germline ends came to 8 bases. Germline-derived CDR1 and CDR2 are SGHRS and YFSETQ. The CDR3 consists of 14 residues. CDR3 loop: CASSLQSKNTEAFF. The CDR3 region has the DNA TGCGCCAGCAGCTTGCAGTCCAAGAACACTGAAGCTTTCTTT.